The T cell receptor beta chain described here comes from a study of blood T cell repertoires in COVID-19. Study-wide background: Cohort 3 donors were reported recovered after two negative PCRs, clearance, or symptom resolution. Researchers got acute and convalescent COVID-19 samples from the United States, Italy and Spain.

CDR1 is SGHRS and CDR2 is YFSETQ in the germline V gene. V was clipped by 5 bases and J by 7 bases; unmatched bases: 6. The CDR3 is 13 amino acids. TCRdb keeps only in-frame clones here, not all; method: immunoSEQ multiplex PCR. The table records roughly 210,000 clones, around nine tenths of them present only once. Recruits, aged about 18 to 100 years, lived in 24 US areas. This clonotype was obtained from a man aged 25 to 45 in a cohort exposed to, infected with or recovered from COVID-19 (not recorded which). Sequencing was done on a sample of PBMCs or T cells enriched from blood (not recorded which). The chain links TRBV5-1 to TRBJ2-4; TRBD2 agrees at 7 bases. In nucleotides, the CDR3 is TGCGCCAGCAGGTATGGGAGGGAGAACATTCAGTACTTC. Translated: CASRYGRENIQYF.